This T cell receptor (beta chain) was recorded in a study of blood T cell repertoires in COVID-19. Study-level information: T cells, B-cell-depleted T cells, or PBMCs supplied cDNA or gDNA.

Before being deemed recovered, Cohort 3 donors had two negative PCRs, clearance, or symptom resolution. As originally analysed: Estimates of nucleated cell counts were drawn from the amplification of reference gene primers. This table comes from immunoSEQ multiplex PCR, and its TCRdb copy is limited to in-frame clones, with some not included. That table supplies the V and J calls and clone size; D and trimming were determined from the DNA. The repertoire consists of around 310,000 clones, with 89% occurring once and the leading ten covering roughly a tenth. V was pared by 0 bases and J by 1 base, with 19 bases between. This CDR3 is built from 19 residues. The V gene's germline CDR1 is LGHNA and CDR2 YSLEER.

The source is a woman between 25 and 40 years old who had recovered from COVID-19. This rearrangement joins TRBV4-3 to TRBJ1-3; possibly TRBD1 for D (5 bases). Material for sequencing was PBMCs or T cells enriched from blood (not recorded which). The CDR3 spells CASSQDRADRWGSGNTIYF. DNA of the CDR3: TGCGCCAGCAGCCAAGATAGGGCAGACAGATGGGGATCTGGAAACACCATATATTTT.